This T cell receptor beta chain was sequenced for a study of T cells after posttransplantation cyclophosphamide. There are many counts of this clone. The antigen remains unidentified. Peripheral blood was collected from the related graft donor on the marrow donation day. The CDR3 runs 14 residues. Trimming took 4 bases from V and 8 from J, leaving 18 bases between them. Germline-derived CDR1 and CDR2 are SGHRS and YFSETQ. Here immunoSEQ multiplex PCR was the method, and the copy in TCRdb shows in-frame clones only, minus some. This sample has about 39,000 clones, each found more than once. Whole-study findings and limits: Blood and skin or GI T cell repertoires showed limited TRB overlap. Recipient CMV seropositivity and CMV reactivation strongly tracked TRB clonality. Donor CD8+ memory clones often dominated recipient blood repertoires at later times.

This rearrangement joins TRBV5-1 to TRBJ1-1, with D perhaps matching TRBD1 (5 bases). The sample comprised PBMCs. The receptor was isolated from a woman aged 50 to 60 in good health and a related stem cell transplant donor. CDR3 region: CASSPSGGIIEAFF. Here the CDR3 DNA reads TGCGCCAGCAGCCCGTCGGGGGGAATTATAGAAGCTTTCTTT.